This entry lists 8 T cell receptor beta chains sequenced from one sample in a study of regulatory T cells in long-lasting Graves disease. The time point was: persistent/refractory GD, antithyroid drugs over 5 years with positive TRAb. There was RNA extracted from PBMCs, and the TCR library was made from it. CDR3 regions were amplified by Arm-PCR using iRepertoire HTBI primers to build TCR beta libraries. TCRdb re-derived calls from the multiplex PCR reads in MiXCR, one entry per CDR3 protein. This sample has roughly 500,000 distinct CDR3 sequences, with roughly 23% found just once. The sequencing here drew on peripheral blood mononuclear cells (PBMCs), taken when the disease was refractory, from a patient treated with antithyroid drugs. The source is a female donor with Graves disease.

This clonotype was seen many times. The chain links TRBV5-1 to TRBJ1-1; 10 bases line up with TRBD1. The CDR3 sequence is 13 residues long. The germline V gene encodes CDR1 SGHRS and CDR2 YFSETQ. J lost 9 bases, V lost 3 bases, and 5 bases had no gene match. As DNA, the CDR3 is TGCGCCAGCAGCTCGACGACAGGGGGCAAAGCTTTCTTT. Encoded protein: CASSSTTGGKAFF.

The chain employs TRBV7-9 and TRBJ2-7; perhaps TRBD1 as D (6 bases). This CDR3 comprises 14 residues. The germline V gene has CDR1 SEHNR and CDR2 FQNEAQ (reference sequence). V was shortened by 5 bases and J by 5 bases, with 16 bases between the two germline ends. CDR3 in DNA: TGTGCCAGCAGCGCACCTAACAGGGACCACGAGCAGTACTTC. Protein sequence: CASSAPNRDHEQYF.

This clonotype was counted many times. The rearrangement links TRBV30 to TRBJ2-5, with D unresolved. The CDR3 has 11 residues. Trimming removed 8 bases from V and 5 bases from J, with 12 bases in between. Germline CDR1 is GTSNPN and CDR2 is SVGIG (reference sequence). CDR3 amino acids: CARLSRETQYF. CDR3 coding DNA: TGTGCCCGCTTATCAAGGGAGACCCAGTACTTC.

The chain has TRBV20-1 and TRBJ2-2; either TRBD1 or TRBD2 may supply D (5 bases each). There are 14 residues in the CDR3. The V end lost 4 bases, the J end lost 2 bases, and 11 bases lay between the germline ends. Germline V gene sequence: CDR1 DFQATT, CDR2 SNEGSKA (reference sequence). CDR3: CSAKGRINTGELFF. As DNA, the CDR3 is TGCAGTGCTAAGGGACGGATAAACACCGGGGAGCTGTTTTTT.

Only a few counts were recorded for this clonotype. The rearrangement uses TRBV7-2 and TRBJ1-2; D gene uncertain. Germline values: CDR1 SGHTA, CDR2 FQGNSA. This CDR3 region has 13 residues. Trimming stripped 5 bases from V and 8 bases from J, with 15 bases between. This chain's CDR3 is CASSTEVGGGYTF. The CDR3 nucleotides read TGTGCCAGCAGCACCGAGGTGGGAGGAGGCTACACCTTC.

The table lists this clonotype with many counts. The chain carries TRBV12-3 or TRBV12-4 and TRBJ1-1; TRBD1 agrees at 7 bases. The CDR3 length is 14 residues. Trimming removed 2 bases from V and 2 bases from J; junction bases left unmatched: 2. CDR3 residues: CASSLRDSNTEAFF. The DNA for the CDR3 is TGTGCCAGCAGTTTAAGGGACAGTAACACTGAAGCTTTCTTT.

The chain links TRBV11-3 to TRBJ2-1, with 9 nucleotides matching TRBD2. V lost 3 bases, J lost 8 bases, and 17 bases stayed unmatched. The CDR3 totals 18 residues. Germline V gene lookup returns CDR1 SGHNT and CDR2 YENEEA. The CDR3 is CASSFPPKGGRAADEQFF. CDR3 DNA: TGTGCCAGCAGCTTCCCCCCGAAGGGCGGGAGGGCCGCAGATGAGCAGTTCTTC.

The rearrangement joins TRBV9 to TRBJ1-1; D may be TRBD1 (5 bases). The CDR3 spans 14 residues. Trimming took 0 bases from V and 5 from J, leaving 11 bases between them. Germline CDR1 is SGDLS and CDR2 is YYNGEE. CDR3 nucleotide sequence: TGTGCCAGCAGCGTAGGAGCAGGGTCGACTGAAGCTTTCTTT. Protein: CASSVGAGSTEAFF.